This TCR beta chain was observed in a study of T cell responses to AZD1222 COVID-19 vaccine. The CDR3 is 17 amino acids. Germline V gives CDR1 KGHDR, CDR2 SFDVKD. J was trimmed by 6 bases and V by 1 base; bases with no gene match: 7. Method: immunoSEQ multiplex PCR; TCRdb's copy keeps in-frame clones and lacks some. The data show about 97,000 clones, with 85% to 90% seen just once and 6.5% to 8% held by the top ten. This chain connects TRBV24-1 to TRBJ2-3, with 12 bases identical to TRBD2. The source is an adult in good health. Specimen: peripheral blood, collected on day 0 of AZD1222 vaccination. The CDR3 sequence is CATSDFHTSGGRDTQYF. CDR3 DNA: TGTGCCACCAGTGATTTCCATACTAGCGGGGGGCGGGATACGCAGTATTTT.